This note documents a single T cell receptor (beta chain) sequence. This sample was included in a study of blood T cell repertoires in COVID-19. Study as a whole: Sources were T cells, B-cell-depleted T cells, or PBMCs; the material itself was cDNA or gDNA.

TCRdb's copy holds only in-frame clones and misses some; the assay was immunoSEQ multiplex PCR. The table records 200,000 to 300,000 clones, around 88% of them present only once. This clonotype originated in a woman between 40 and 55 years old with acute COVID-19. Sequenced input: PBMCs or T cells enriched from blood (not recorded which).

CDR3 sequence (DNA): TGTGCCAGCAGCCAAGTGGGACAGGGTAGCACTGAAGCTTTCTTT. Protein product: CASSQVGQGSTEAFF. The J gene is TRBJ1-1, the V gene TRBV4-2; 9 nucleotides line up with TRBD1. Germline trimming cut 1 base from V and 4 bases from J; bases unmatched to any gene: 4. In germline, CDR1 is LGHNA, CDR2 YNFKEQ. The CDR3 is made up of 15 amino acids.